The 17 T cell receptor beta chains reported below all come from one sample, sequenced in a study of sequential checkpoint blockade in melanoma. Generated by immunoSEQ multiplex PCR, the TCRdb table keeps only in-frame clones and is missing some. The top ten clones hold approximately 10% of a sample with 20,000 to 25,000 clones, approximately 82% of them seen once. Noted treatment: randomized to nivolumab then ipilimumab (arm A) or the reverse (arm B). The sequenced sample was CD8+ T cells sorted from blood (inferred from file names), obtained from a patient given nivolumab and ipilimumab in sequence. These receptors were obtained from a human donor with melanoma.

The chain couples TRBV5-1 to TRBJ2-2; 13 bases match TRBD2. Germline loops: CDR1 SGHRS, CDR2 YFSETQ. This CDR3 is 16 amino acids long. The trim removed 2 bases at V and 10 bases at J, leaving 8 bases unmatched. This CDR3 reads CASSLLAGGQLSELFF. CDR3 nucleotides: TGCGCCAGCAGCTTACTAGCGGGAGGGCAATTGTCGGAGCTGTTTTTT.

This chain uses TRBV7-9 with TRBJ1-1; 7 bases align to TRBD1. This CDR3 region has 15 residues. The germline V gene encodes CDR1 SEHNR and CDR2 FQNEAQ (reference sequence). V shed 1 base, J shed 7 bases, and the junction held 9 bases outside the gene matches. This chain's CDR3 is CASSLGAGQDGEAFF. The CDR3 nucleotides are TGTGCCAGCAGCTTAGGAGCCGGACAGGACGGTGAAGCTTTCTTT.

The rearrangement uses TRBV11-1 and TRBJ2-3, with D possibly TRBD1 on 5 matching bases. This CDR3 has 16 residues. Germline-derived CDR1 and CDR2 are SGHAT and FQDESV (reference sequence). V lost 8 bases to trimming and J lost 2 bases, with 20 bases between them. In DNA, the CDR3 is TGTGCCAGCGGAAGGGGCACACAACTATACACAGATACGCAGTATTTT. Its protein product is CASGRGTQLYTDTQYF. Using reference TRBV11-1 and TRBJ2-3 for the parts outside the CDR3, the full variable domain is EAEVAQSPRYKITEKSQAVAFWCDPISGHATLYWYRQILGQGPELLVQFQDESVVDDSQLPKDRFSAERLKGVDSTLKIQPAELGDSAMYLCASGRGTQLYTDTQYFGPGTRLTVL.

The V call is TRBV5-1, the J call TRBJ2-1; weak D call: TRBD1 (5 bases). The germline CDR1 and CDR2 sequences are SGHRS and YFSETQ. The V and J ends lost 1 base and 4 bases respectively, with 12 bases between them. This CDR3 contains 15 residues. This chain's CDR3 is CASSLSLQAYNEQFF. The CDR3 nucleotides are TGCGCCAGCAGCTTGAGTTTACAGGCGTACAATGAGCAGTTCTTC. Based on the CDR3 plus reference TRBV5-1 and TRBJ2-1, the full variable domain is KAGVTQTPRYLIKTRGQQVTLSCSPISGHRSVSWYQQTPGQGLQFLFEYFSETQRNKGNFPGRFSGRQFSNSRSEMNVSTLELGDSALYLCASSLSLQAYNEQFFGPGTRLTVL.

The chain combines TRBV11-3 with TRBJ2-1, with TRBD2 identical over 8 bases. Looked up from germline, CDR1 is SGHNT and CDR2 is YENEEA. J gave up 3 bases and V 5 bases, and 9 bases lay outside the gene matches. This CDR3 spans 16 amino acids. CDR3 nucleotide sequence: TGTGCCAGCAGCCCATTCCCCGGGGGGGGCTACAATGAGCAGTTCTTC. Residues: CASSPFPGGGYNEQFF.

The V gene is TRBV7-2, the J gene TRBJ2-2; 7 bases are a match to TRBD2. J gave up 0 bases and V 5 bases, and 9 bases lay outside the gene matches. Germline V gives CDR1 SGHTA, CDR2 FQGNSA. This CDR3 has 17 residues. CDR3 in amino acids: CASSQNMGGTNTGELFF. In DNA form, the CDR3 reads TGTGCCAGCAGCCAAAACATGGGGGGGACGAACACCGGGGAGCTGTTTTTT.

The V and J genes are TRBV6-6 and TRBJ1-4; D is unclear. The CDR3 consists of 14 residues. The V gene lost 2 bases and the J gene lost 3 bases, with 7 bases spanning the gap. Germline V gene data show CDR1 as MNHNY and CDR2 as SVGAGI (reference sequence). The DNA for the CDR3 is TGTGCCAGCAGTTACGGCAGATCTAATGAAAAACTGTTTTTT. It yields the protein CASSYGRSNEKLFF.

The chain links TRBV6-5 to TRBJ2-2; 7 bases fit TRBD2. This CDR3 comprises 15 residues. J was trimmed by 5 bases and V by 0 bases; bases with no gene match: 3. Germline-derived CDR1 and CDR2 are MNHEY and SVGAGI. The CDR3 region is CASSYSKGGTGELFF. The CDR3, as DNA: TGTGCCAGCAGTTACTCGAAGGGAGGGACCGGGGAGCTGTTTTTT.

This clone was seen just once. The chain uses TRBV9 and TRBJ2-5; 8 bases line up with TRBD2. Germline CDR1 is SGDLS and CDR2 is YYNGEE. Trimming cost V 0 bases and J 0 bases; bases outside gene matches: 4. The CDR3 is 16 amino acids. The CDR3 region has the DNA TGTGCCAGCAGCGTAGCGGGGGGGCAGAACCAAGAGACCCAGTACTTC. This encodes CASSVAGGQNQETQYF.

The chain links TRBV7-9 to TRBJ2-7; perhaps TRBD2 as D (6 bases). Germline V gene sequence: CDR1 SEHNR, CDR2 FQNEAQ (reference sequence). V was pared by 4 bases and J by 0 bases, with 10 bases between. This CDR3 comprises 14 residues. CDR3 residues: CASSWIADSYEQYF. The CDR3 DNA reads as TGTGCCAGCAGCTGGATAGCGGACTCCTACGAGCAGTACTTC.

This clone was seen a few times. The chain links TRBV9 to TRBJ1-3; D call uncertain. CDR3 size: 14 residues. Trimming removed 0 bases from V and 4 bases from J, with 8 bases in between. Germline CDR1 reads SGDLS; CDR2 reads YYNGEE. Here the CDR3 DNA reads TGTGCCAGCAGCGTAGATTCGAGGGGAAACACCATATATTTT. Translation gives CASSVDSRGNTIYF.

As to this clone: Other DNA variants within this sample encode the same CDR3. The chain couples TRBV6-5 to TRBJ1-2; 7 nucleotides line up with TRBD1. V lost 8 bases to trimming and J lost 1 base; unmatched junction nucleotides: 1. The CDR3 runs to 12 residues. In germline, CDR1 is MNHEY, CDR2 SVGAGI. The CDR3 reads CASRQGNYGYTF. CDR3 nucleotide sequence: TGTGCCAGCCGACAGGGTAACTATGGCTACACCTTC.

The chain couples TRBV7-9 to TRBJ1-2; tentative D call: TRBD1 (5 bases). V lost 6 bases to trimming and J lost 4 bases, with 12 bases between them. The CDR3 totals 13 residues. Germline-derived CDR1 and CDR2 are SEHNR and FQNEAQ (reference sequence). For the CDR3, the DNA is TGTGCCAGCAGACCCGACAGCTCCTATGGCTACACCTTC. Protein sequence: CASRPDSSYGYTF.

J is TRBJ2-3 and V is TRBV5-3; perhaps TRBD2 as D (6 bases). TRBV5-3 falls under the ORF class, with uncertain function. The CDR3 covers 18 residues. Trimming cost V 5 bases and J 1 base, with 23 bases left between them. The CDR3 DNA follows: TGTGCCAGAAGATTCCACAGCCAGGGAGGCGAAGGCACAGATACGCAGTATTTT. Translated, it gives CARRFHSQGGEGTDTQYF.

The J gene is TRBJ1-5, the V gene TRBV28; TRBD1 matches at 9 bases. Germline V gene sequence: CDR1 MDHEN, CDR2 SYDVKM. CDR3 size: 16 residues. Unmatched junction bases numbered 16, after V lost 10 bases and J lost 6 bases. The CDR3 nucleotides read TGTGCCACATACCTATCTGGGACAGGGTCCGGTCAGCCCCAGCATTTT. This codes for CATYLSGTGSGQPQHF.

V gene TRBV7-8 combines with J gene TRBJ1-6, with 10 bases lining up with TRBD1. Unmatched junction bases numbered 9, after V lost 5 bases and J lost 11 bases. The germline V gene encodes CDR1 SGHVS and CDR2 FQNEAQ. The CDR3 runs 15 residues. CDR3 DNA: TGTGCCAGCAGCCCTCCGGGACAGGGGAGTACACCCCTCCACTTT. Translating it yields CASSPPGQGSTPLHF.

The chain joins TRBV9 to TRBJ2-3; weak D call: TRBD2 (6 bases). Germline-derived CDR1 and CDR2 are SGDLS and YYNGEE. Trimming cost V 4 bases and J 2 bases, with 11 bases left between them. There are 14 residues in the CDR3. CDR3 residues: CASSWDSFTDTQYF. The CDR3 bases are TGTGCCAGCAGCTGGGACTCTTTCACAGATACGCAGTATTTT.